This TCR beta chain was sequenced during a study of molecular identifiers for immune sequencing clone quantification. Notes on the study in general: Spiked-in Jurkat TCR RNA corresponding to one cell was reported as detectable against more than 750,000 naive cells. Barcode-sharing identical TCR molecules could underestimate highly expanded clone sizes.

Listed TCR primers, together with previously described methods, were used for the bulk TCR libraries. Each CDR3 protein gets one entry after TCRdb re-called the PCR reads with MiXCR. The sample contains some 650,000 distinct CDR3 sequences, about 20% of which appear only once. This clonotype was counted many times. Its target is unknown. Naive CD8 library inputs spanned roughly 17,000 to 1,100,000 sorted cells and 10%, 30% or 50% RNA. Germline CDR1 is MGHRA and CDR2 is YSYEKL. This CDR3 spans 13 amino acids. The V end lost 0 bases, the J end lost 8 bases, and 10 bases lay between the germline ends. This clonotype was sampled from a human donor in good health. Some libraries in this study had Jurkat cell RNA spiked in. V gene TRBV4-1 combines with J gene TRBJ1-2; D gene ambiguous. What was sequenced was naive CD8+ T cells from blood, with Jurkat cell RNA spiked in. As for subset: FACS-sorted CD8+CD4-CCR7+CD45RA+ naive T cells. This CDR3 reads CASSQDPPRGYTF. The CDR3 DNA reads TGCGCCAGCAGCCAAGACCCCCCTAGAGGCTACACCTTC.